This record concerns one T cell receptor (beta chain) sequence. The data were taken from a study of control samples from healthy donors and cancer patients. CDR3 length: 14 amino acids. Germline assignment: CDR1 MNHEY and CDR2 SMNVEV (reference sequence). Trimming shortened V by 4 bases and J by 11 bases, and 17 bases separated the two germline ends. The repertoire was sequenced with immunoSEQ multiplex PCR; TCRdb's copy has only in-frame clones and lacks some. The table records 120,000 or so clones, more than 70% of them present only once. The chain employs TRBV27 and TRBJ1-4; tentatively, D is TRBD1 (5 bases). Source material: blood. The clonotype comes from a man in his sixties in good health. DNA of the CDR3: TGTGCCAGCAGTTCACAGCAGGGTCTGGCGAAACTGTTTTTT. It encodes CASSSQQGLAKLFF.